Presented here are 17 T cell receptor beta chains from one specimen sequenced in a study of control samples from healthy donors and cancer patients. Clones were sequenced by immunoSEQ multiplex PCR, and TCRdb holds only the in-frame ones, with some missing. This table has 35,000 to 55,000 clones, more than 70% appearing once. The source material was PBMCs. The receptor source for this set is a woman aged 55-70 years with lung cancer.

The V and J genes are TRBV9 and TRBJ1-3, with D unclear. V dropped 1 base and J dropped 0 bases, with 11 bases sitting between them. The CDR3 consists of 16 residues. Germline V CDR1 and CDR2: SGDLS, YYNGEE. The CDR3 loop is CASSVLAQSSGNTIYF. In DNA, the CDR3 is TGTGCCAGCAGCGTATTGGCCCAGAGCTCTGGAAACACCATATATTTT.

The V gene is TRBV21-1, the J gene TRBJ2-2; TRBD1, as called in the table, went unchecked against the DNA. TRBV21-1 is a pseudogene. The CDR3 runs 16 residues. CDR3 in amino acids: CASSKAGRKNTGELFF. The DNA of the CDR3 is TGTGCCAGCAGCAAAGCGGGCAGGAAGAACACCGGGGAGCTGTTTTTT.

The chain carries TRBV5-1 and TRBJ1-1, with TRBD1 matching over 9 bases. CDR1 is SGHRS, CDR2 YFSETQ, per germline. This CDR3 spans 15 amino acids. V was clipped by 6 bases and J by 3 bases; unmatched bases: 9. CDR3 residues: CASIRGTGMDTEAFF. CDR3 in DNA: TGCGCCAGCATACGTGGGACAGGGATGGACACTGAAGCTTTCTTT.

The V gene is TRBV5-6, the J gene TRBJ1-4; D remains unclear. Germline V lookup: CDR1 SGHDT, CDR2 YYEEEE. Trimming removed 7 bases at V and 8 bases at J, with 21 bases between. CDR3 length equals 15 residues. CDR3 in DNA: TGTGCCAGCGGCGATTCACTGGAGGGCTGGGAAAAACTGTTTTTT. Encoded protein: CASGDSLEGWEKLFF.

The genes are TRBV15 and TRBJ2-1; D uncertain. V dropped 1 base and J dropped 0 bases, with 10 bases sitting between them. This CDR3 is 16 amino acids long. Germline values: CDR1 LNHNV, CDR2 YYDKDF (reference sequence). CDR3 amino acids: CATSRGPGSSYNEQFF. DNA of the CDR3: TGTGCCACCAGCAGAGGGCCGGGCAGCTCCTACAATGAGCAGTTCTTC. Together with reference TRBV15 and TRBJ2-1, the CDR3 gives the full variable domain: DAMVIQNPRYQVTQFGKPVTLSCSQTLNHNVMYWYQQKSSQAPKLLFHYYDKDFNNEADTPDNFQSRRPNTSFCFLDIRSPGLGDTAMYLCATSRGPGSSYNEQFFGPGTRLTVL.

Concerning this clone: The sample has other DNA sequences that encode this CDR3 too. The chain employs TRBV5-1 and TRBJ1-1, with D possibly being TRBD1 (6 bases). The V end was cut by 2 bases, the J end by 1 base, with 9 bases between. Germline values: CDR1 SGHRS, CDR2 YFSETQ. This CDR3 contains 14 residues. The CDR3 spells CASSFQGGNTEAFF. The CDR3 DNA follows: TGCGCCAGCAGCTTTCAAGGGGGGAACACTGAAGCTTTCTTT.

The chain couples TRBV29-1 to TRBJ2-7; D remains unclear. There are 12 residues in the CDR3. Germline loops: CDR1 SQVTM, CDR2 ANQGSEA. The ends were cut back, 4 bases at V and 5 bases at J, with 12 bases in the middle. CDR3 amino acids: CSVVAAMHEQYF. The CDR3 bases are TGCAGCGTTGTAGCAGCCATGCACGAGCAGTACTTC.

Points on this clone: Germline is not matched at one junction end, which may reflect a read error. J is TRBJ2-2 and V is TRBV9, with D possibly TRBD2 on 6 matching bases. CDR3 length: 15 residues. Per germline, CDR1 SGDLS and CDR2 YYNGEE. CDR3 bases: TGTGCCAGCAAGAAACCGGGAGCTGAACACCGGGGAGCTGTTTTT. It specifies CASKKPGAEHRGAVF.

The chain employs TRBV20-1 and TRBJ2-2, with 8 positions matching TRBD2. Germline V lookup: CDR1 DFQATT, CDR2 SNEGSKA (reference sequence). This CDR3 contains 16 residues. V lost 3 bases and J lost 6; bases outside the gene matches: 12. CDR3 in DNA: TGCAGTGCTAGTCAAGGGACTAGTGATCCTCCCGGGGAGCTGTTTTTT. It is translated as CSASQGTSDPPGELFF.

The chain uses TRBV15 and TRBJ1-5; D is unclear. CDR3 length: 16 amino acids. Trimming removed 4 bases at V and 4 bases at J, with 17 bases between. Germline V gives CDR1 LNHNV, CDR2 YYDKDF (reference sequence). CDR3 protein: CATSKAKVQPNQPQHF. CDR3 nucleotide sequence: TGTGCCACCAGCAAGGCGAAAGTACAGCCTAATCAGCCCCAGCATTTT. The full variable domain, with the rest looked up from reference TRBV15 and TRBJ1-5, is DAMVIQNPRYQVTQFGKPVTLSCSQTLNHNVMYWYQQKSSQAPKLLFHYYDKDFNNEADTPDNFQSRRPNTSFCFLDIRSPGLGDTAMYLCATSKAKVQPNQPQHFGDGTRLSIL.

CDR3 nucleotide sequence: TGTGCCAGCAGCTTGAACAGGGCGACAGATACGCAGTATTTT. It encodes CASSLNRATDTQYF. The chain carries TRBV7-7 and TRBJ2-3, with D maybe TRBD1 (6 bases). The germline V gene has CDR1 SSHAT and CDR2 FNYEAQ (reference sequence). Trimming left V 3 bases short and J 3 bases short, with 10 bases between. CDR3 length: 14 amino acids.

V is TRBV11-2 and J is TRBJ2-5; the D is unclear. CDR1 and CDR2 (germline): SGHAT, FQNNGV. This CDR3 is built from 14 residues. The ends were cut back, 0 bases at V and 4 bases at J, with 9 bases in the middle. The chain's CDR3 is CASSLDFKGETQYF. Here the CDR3 DNA reads TGTGCCAGCAGCTTAGATTTTAAGGGAGAGACCCAGTACTTC.

In this sample, this clone turned up a few times. The chain links TRBV12-3 or TRBV12-4 to TRBJ2-6; D is unclear. Trimming took off 7 bases at V and 3 bases at J, with 7 bases between the two ends. The CDR3 runs to 13 residues. CDR3 region: CASTRNGANVLTF. CDR3 DNA sequence: TGTGCCAGCACCCGAAATGGGGCCAACGTCCTGACTTTC.

J is TRBJ2-7 and V is TRBV28, with D possibly matching TRBD2 (6 bases). The CDR3 totals 16 residues. CDR1 is MDHEN, CDR2 SYDVKM, per germline. V was pared by 3 bases and J by 6 bases, with 21 bases between. The CDR3 is CASSLLTLGLHSEQYF. As DNA, the CDR3 is TGTGCCAGCAGTTTGCTCACTCTGGGACTCCACTCCGAGCAGTACTTC.

This rearrangement joins TRBV27 to TRBJ1-5; 7 bases map to TRBD1. The CDR3 loop spans 14 amino acids. Trimming took 6 bases from V and 4 from J; bases not matched to a gene: 6. The germline V gene encodes CDR1 MNHEY and CDR2 SMNVEV (reference sequence). CDR3 sequence reads: CASSHRGGNQPQHF. The CDR3 DNA reads TGTGCCAGCAGCCACAGGGGAGGAAATCAGCCCCAGCATTTT.

The J gene is TRBJ1-1, the V gene TRBV5-1; 9 positions agree with TRBD1. From germline, CDR1 is SGHRS and CDR2 YFSETQ. Germline trimming cut 2 bases from V and 5 bases from J; bases unmatched to any gene: 7. The CDR3 contains 15 residues. The CDR3 DNA reads as TGCGCCAGCAGCTTCACAGGGGGCGCAAGGACTGAAGCTTTCTTT. This codes for CASSFTGGARTEAFF.

The rearrangement uses TRBV10-2 and TRBJ2-2, with 7 bases fitting TRBD1. V lost 6 bases to trimming and J lost 7 bases; unmatched junction nucleotides: 14. In germline, CDR1 is WSHSY, CDR2 SAAADI. The CDR3 is made up of 16 amino acids. The CDR3 region is CASSPTDREVHGELFF. As DNA, the CDR3 is TGCGCCAGCAGCCCCACCGACAGGGAAGTACACGGGGAGCTGTTTTTT.